The 20 T cell receptor beta chains listed next were all sequenced from one sample in a study of blood T cell repertoires in COVID-19. Sequenced by immunoSEQ multiplex PCR; TCRdb stores in-frame clones only, minus some. This table has tens of thousands of clones, around 88% appearing once. Input material: peripheral blood. These receptors all stem from a human donor in a cohort sampled during active COVID-19.

V usage is TRBV7-6 and J usage is TRBJ1-5; TRBD1 matches 9 bases. V gave up 5 bases and J gave up 4 bases; unmatched junction bases: 9. The CDR3 spans 16 residues. Per germline, CDR1 SGHVS and CDR2 FNYEAQ. CDR3 in amino acids: CASSLYAGTGNQPQHF. DNA for the CDR3: TGTGCCAGCAGCCTCTACGCCGGGACAGGGAATCAGCCCCAGCATTTT.

This rearrangement joins TRBV5-4 to TRBJ1-2; D ambiguous. The V end lost 4 bases, the J end lost 3 bases, and 16 bases lay between the germline ends. This CDR3 is 15 amino acids long. Germline values: CDR1 SGHNT, CDR2 YYREEE (reference sequence). The CDR3: CASSGSNTLHYGYTF. CDR3 sequence (DNA): TGTGCCAGCAGCGGGAGTAATACCTTGCACTATGGCTACACCTTC. Complete variable domain (other parts from reference TRBV5-4 and TRBJ1-2): ETGVTQSPTHLIKTRGQQVTLRCSSQSGHNTVSWYQQALGQGPQFIFQYYREEENGRGNFPPRFSGLQFPNYSSELNVNALELDDSALYLCASSGSNTLHYGYTFGSGTRLTVV.

This clone appeared a few times. The gene calls are TRBV19 and TRBJ1-2; the match to TRBD1 covers 8 bases. The CDR3 has 15 residues. Germline-derived CDR1 and CDR2 are LNHDA and SQIVND (reference sequence). V lost 7 bases to trimming and J lost 0 bases; unmatched junction nucleotides: 7. CDR3: CASKTGGTSNYGYTF. The CDR3 DNA is TGTGCCAGTAAAACAGGGGGGACTTCTAACTATGGCTACACCTTC.

This clone is a singleton in its sample. The chain couples TRBV7-2 to TRBJ2-5; 9 nucleotides agree with TRBD2. The CDR3 has 15 amino acids. Germline CDR1 SGHTA, CDR2 FQGNSA. The trim removed 2 bases at V and 4 bases at J, leaving 5 bases unmatched. The CDR3 sequence: CASSLPAGGRETQYF. The CDR3 DNA reads TGTGCCAGCAGCTTACCAGCGGGAGGTAGAGAGACCCAGTACTTC.

The chain recombines TRBV7-9 with TRBJ2-7, with 9 bases aligning to TRBD1. Germline CDR1 SEHNR, CDR2 FQNEAQ (reference sequence). The V segment lost 5 bases and the J segment 5 bases; nucleotides outside the gene matches: 7. This CDR3 spans 14 amino acids. The CDR3 reads CASSMGQGVDEQYF. The CDR3 DNA is TGTGCCAGCAGCATGGGACAGGGAGTAGACGAGCAGTACTTC. The whole variable domain, remainder taken from reference TRBV7-9 and TRBJ2-7, is DTGVSQNPRHKITKRGQNVTFRCDPISEHNRLYWYRQTLGQGPEFLTYFQNEAQLEKSRLLSDRFSAERPKGSFSTLEIQRTEQGDSAMYLCASSMGQGVDEQYFGPGTRLTVT.

This chain uses TRBV4-2 with TRBJ2-2; TRBD1 agrees at 8 bases. The CDR3 contains 16 residues. Losses at the gene ends were 3 bases for V and 6 bases for J; bases not matched to a gene: 9. CDR1 is LGHNA, CDR2 YNFKEQ, per germline. The CDR3 here is CASSQGQAIRSGELFF. The CDR3 DNA is TGTGCCAGCAGCCAGGGACAGGCGATCCGATCCGGGGAGCTGTTTTTT.

V usage is TRBV7-9 and J usage is TRBJ2-5, with a possible D match to TRBD1 (6 bases). CDR1 SEHNR and CDR2 FQNEAQ come from the germline V gene (reference sequence). This CDR3 contains 14 residues. Trimming took off 3 bases at V and 1 base at J, with 9 bases between the two ends. The CDR3 DNA sequence: TGTGCCAGCAGCTTGGCCAGGGGCCAAGAGACCCAGTACTTC. This encodes CASSLARGQETQYF.

The chain recombines TRBV14 with TRBJ2-2, with a weak D call TRBD1 (5 bases). The CDR3 covers 16 residues. Trimming pared 2 bases from V and 7 bases from J, leaving 17 bases between. From germline, CDR1 is SGHDN and CDR2 FVKESK. The chain's CDR3 is CASSQQLGQGRGELFF. CDR3 DNA sequence: TGTGCCAGCAGCCAACAGTTAGGGCAGGGTCGCGGGGAGCTGTTTTTT.

The chain employs TRBV5-1 and TRBJ2-2, with 9 bases that match TRBD2. J gave up 6 bases and V 1 base, and 7 bases lay outside the gene matches. The CDR3 spans 16 residues. Germline-derived CDR1 and CDR2 are SGHRS and YFSETQ. The CDR3 loop is CASSLSGGGAAGELFF. The CDR3 DNA reads as TGCGCCAGCAGCTTGTCGGGCGGGGGGGCCGCCGGGGAGCTGTTTTTT.

The chain links TRBV19 to TRBJ2-1, with TRBD2 identical over 10 bases. The CDR3 extends over 17 amino acids. The germline V gene has CDR1 LNHDA and CDR2 SQIVND (reference sequence). Trimming at V came to 4 bases and at J to 0 bases, leaving 6 bases not matched to a gene. The CDR3: CASSRGLAVSSYNEQFF. Written as DNA, the CDR3 is TGTGCCAGTAGTAGAGGACTAGCGGTAAGCTCCTACAATGAGCAGTTCTTC.

The chain employs TRBV29-1 and TRBJ1-2, with TRBD1 matching over 7 bases. Germline V gene data show CDR1 as SQVTM and CDR2 as ANQGSEA. Trimming cost V 1 base and J 4 bases; bases outside gene matches: 6. CDR3 length: 14 residues. CDR3 loop: CSVEAPGQIYGYTF. The CDR3 bases are TGCAGCGTTGAAGCACCGGGACAGATCTATGGCTACACCTTC.

The chain combines TRBV11-2 with TRBJ1-1, with 7 nucleotides matching TRBD1. Unmatched junction bases numbered 5, after V lost 10 bases and J lost 0 bases. CDR3 length: 13 amino acids. Germline CDR1 and CDR2: SGHAT and FQNNGV. CDR3 loop: CATQGQLNTEAFF. The CDR3 coding sequence is TGTGCCACCCAGGGACAGTTGAACACTGAAGCTTTCTTT.

The V and J genes are TRBV6-5 and TRBJ2-3; perhaps TRBD1 as D (5 bases). This CDR3 comprises 15 residues. V lost 1 base and J 4 bases, leaving 12 bases between the germline ends. The germline gives CDR1 MNHEY, CDR2 SVGAGI. CDR3 sequence (DNA): TGTGCCAGCAGTTACTATAGTCAGGGCCCAGATACGCAGTATTTT. It yields the protein CASSYYSQGPDTQYF.

The V call is TRBV5-5, the J call TRBJ2-1; maybe TRBD2 (5 bases). Trimming stripped 0 bases from V and 4 bases from J, with 14 bases between. Looked up from germline, CDR1 is SGHKS and CDR2 is YYEKEE (reference sequence). The CDR3 is made up of 16 amino acids. CDR3 loop: CASSLGTSNNYNEQFF. CDR3 DNA: TGTGCCAGCAGCTTGGGGACTTCCAATAATTACAATGAGCAGTTCTTC. The full variable domain, rest sourced from reference TRBV5-5 and TRBJ2-1, is DAGVTQSPTHLIKTRGQQVTLRCSPISGHKSVSWYQQVLGQGPQFIFQYYEKEERGRGNFPDRFSARQFPNYSSELNVNALLLGDSALYLCASSLGTSNNYNEQFFGPGTRLTVL.

V gene TRBV4-2 combines with J gene TRBJ2-3, with 12 positions matching TRBD2. The germline gives CDR1 LGHNA, CDR2 YNFKEQ. J gave up 7 bases and V 1 base, and 6 bases lay outside the gene matches. The CDR3 has 16 amino acids. The CDR3 reads CASSQALTSGRNTQYF. CDR3 DNA: TGTGCCAGCAGCCAAGCCTTAACTAGCGGGAGGAATACGCAGTATTTT.

The rearrangement uses TRBV27 and TRBJ1-1; maybe TRBD1 (5 bases). CDR3 size: 14 residues. Germline CDR1 is MNHEY and CDR2 is SMNVEV (reference sequence). Trimming removed 0 bases at V and 2 bases at J, with 7 bases between. CDR3 sequence reads: CASSLSTANTEAFF. As DNA, the CDR3 is TGTGCCAGCAGTTTATCGACAGCAAACACTGAAGCTTTCTTT.

The CDR3 sequence is CASSLGTGGSMSSYNEQFF. The CDR3 DNA is TGCGCCAGCAGCTTAGGGACAGGGGGCTCTATGAGCTCCTACAATGAGCAGTTCTTC. V and J are TRBV5-1 and TRBJ2-1; 12 positions agree with TRBD1. Germline V gene data show CDR1 as SGHRS and CDR2 as YFSETQ. The CDR3 totals 19 residues. V lost 2 bases and J lost 0; bases outside the gene matches: 9. The complete variable domain, with remaining parts taken from reference TRBV5-1 and TRBJ2-1, reads KAGVTQTPRYLIKTRGQQVTLSCSPISGHRSVSWYQQTPGQGLQFLFEYFSETQRNKGNFPGRFSGRQFSNSRSEMNVSTLELGDSALYLCASSLGTGGSMSSYNEQFFGPGTRLTVL.

This clone was counted a single time. This chain uses TRBV6-6 with TRBJ2-7, with 15 bases fitting TRBD2. This CDR3 is 19 amino acids long. After removal of 5 bases from V and 2 bases from J, the junction contained 13 bases not matched to a gene. Germline CDR1 and CDR2: MNHNY and SVGAGI (reference sequence). The CDR3 bases are TGTGCCAGCAGTCTCTACCCGGGACTAGCGGGAGGCCCGACCTACGAGCAGTACTTC. Its translation is CASSLYPGLAGGPTYEQYF.

This clone appeared a few times. The chain combines TRBV3-1 (or the pseudogene TRBV3-2) with TRBJ2-3; 15 nucleotides align to TRBD2. V trimming: 3 bases; J trimming: 7 bases; junction bases outside the gene matches: 5. The germline V gene encodes CDR1 LGHDT and CDR2 YNNKEL (reference sequence). The CDR3 covers 16 residues. CDR3 loop: CASSQGLAGGKNTQYF. The CDR3 bases are TGTGCCAGCAGCCAGGGACTAGCGGGAGGCAAAAATACGCAGTATTTT.

The V call is TRBV5-4, the J call TRBJ2-1; tentatively, D is TRBD2 (5 bases). V shed 4 bases and J shed 7 bases, with 12 bases lying between them. This CDR3 has 13 amino acids. Germline assignment: CDR1 SGHNT and CDR2 YYREEE (reference sequence). CDR3 bases: TGTGCCAGCAGCACGTACAGAGGGAATGAGCAGTTCTTC. Translation gives CASSTYRGNEQFF.